A single sample gave rise to the 2 T cell receptor beta chains below, sequenced in a study of T cell repertoires in cytomegalovirus infection. Each CDR3 protein is one row after TCRdb ran MiXCR on the reads. The sample contains roughly 600,000 distinct CDR3 sequences, 24% of which appear only once. Sequencing was done on a sample of CD8+ T cells from PBMCs. These receptors originate from a human donor in good health (CMV status not recorded). Some clones in this sample may be carry-over from other donors' samples.

This rearrangement joins TRBV5-6 to TRBJ2-7, with D possibly matching TRBD2 (6 bases). Trimming took off 4 bases at V and 2 bases at J, with 13 bases between the two ends. Germline-derived CDR1 and CDR2 are SGHDT and YYEEEE. The CDR3 length is 14 residues. CDR3 nucleotide sequence: TGTGCCAGCAGCCTCCGGGACTCTCCCTACGAGCAGTACGTC. Translated, it gives CASSLRDSPYEQYV.

Comment on this clonotype: A much bigger clone sits one base away, suggesting this may be a read error. The rearrangement uses TRBV7-2 and TRBJ2-1; TRBD1 might be the D (6 bases). Germline-derived CDR1 and CDR2 are SGHTA and FQGNSA. The CDR3 length is 15 residues. This CDR3 reads CASSSFGQPYNEQSF. CDR3 coding DNA: TGTGCCAGCAGCTCCTTTGGACAGCCTTACAATGAGCAGTCCTTC.